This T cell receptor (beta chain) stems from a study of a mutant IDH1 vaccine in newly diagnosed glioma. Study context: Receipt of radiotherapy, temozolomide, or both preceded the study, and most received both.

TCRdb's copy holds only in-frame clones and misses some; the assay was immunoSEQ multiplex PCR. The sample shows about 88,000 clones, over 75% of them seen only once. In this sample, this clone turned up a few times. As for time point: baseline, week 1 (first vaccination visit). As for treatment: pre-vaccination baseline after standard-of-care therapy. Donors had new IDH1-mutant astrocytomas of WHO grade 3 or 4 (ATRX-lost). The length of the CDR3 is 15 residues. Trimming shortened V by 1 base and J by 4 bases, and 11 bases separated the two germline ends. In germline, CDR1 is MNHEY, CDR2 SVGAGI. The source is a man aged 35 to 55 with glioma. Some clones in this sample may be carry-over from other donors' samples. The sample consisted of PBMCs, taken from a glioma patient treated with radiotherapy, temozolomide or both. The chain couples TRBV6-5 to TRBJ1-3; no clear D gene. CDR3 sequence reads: CASSYLGSGGNTIYF. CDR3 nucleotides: TGTGCCAGCAGTTACTTGGGGTCGGGAGGAAACACCATATATTTT.